This TCR beta chain was identified during a study of blood T cells in healthy people across ages. Broader study findings: The long-lived group displayed more naive CD4+ cells, plus higher diversity, than the aged donors did. A roughly linear fall in TCR beta diversity per million T cells was seen with increasing age.

Each donor had 8.5 to 10 milliliters of peripheral blood drawn. Every sample had a minimum of 6 million PBMCs isolated. A second PCR, run for roughly 7 to 12 cycles, used a sample-barcoded 5' primer plus a J-beta primer mix. TCRdb processed the 5' RACE reads anew with MiXCR; each CDR3 protein has one entry. The table has some 800,000 distinct CDR3 sequences, 40% to 50% seen once. The germline V and J ends were trimmed by 3 bases and 8 bases, with 19 bases remaining between them. Germline values: CDR1 KGHSH, CDR2 LQKENI. This CDR3 has 15 amino acids. To note about this clonotype: Antigen unknown.

This receptor was obtained from a man in his fifties or sixties in good health. The rearrangement uses TRBV18 and TRBJ1-1; D not certain. The sequenced material came from blood. The CDR3 spells CASSPRQGTPGEAFF. The CDR3 DNA reads as TGTGCCAGCTCACCGAGACAAGGCACCCCCGGAGAAGCTTTCTTT.